This TCR beta chain stems from a study of control samples from healthy donors and cancer patients. The method was immunoSEQ multiplex PCR; TCRdb's version includes in-frame clones alone and lacks a portion of them. The sample lists some 130,000 clones, approximately 92% seen once, with 2% to 2.5% in the top ten. The V gene's germline CDR1 is MDHEN and CDR2 SYDVKM. The length of the CDR3 is 16 residues. The V gene lost 1 base and the J gene lost 4 bases, with 14 bases spanning the gap. This clone has a count of ten or more. The receptor's source is a woman aged 50 to 65 in good health. The material sequenced was blood. The rearrangement uses TRBV28 and TRBJ1-5, with D unresolved. As DNA, the CDR3 is TGTGCCAGCAGTTTATTGGGCACTCTCATGAATCAGCCCCAGCATTTT. This gives the protein CASSLLGTLMNQPQHF.